The 5 T cell receptor beta chains presented below share a single source sample, sequenced in a study of blood T cell repertoires in COVID-19. Produced via immunoSEQ multiplex PCR; TCRdb's table is partial and in-frame only. The sample yields about 240,000 clones, 87% seen once. Sequences were obtained from peripheral blood. All receptors come from a man aged 55 to 70 who had recovered from COVID-19.

The V gene is TRBV7-2, the J gene TRBJ2-2; D may be TRBD1 (5 bases). V lost 7 bases and J lost 3, with 12 bases in between. Germline values: CDR1 SGHTA, CDR2 FQGNSA. The CDR3 length is 14 residues. CDR3: CASNLFRDTGELFF. Written as DNA, the CDR3 is TGTGCCAGCAACCTATTCAGGGACACCGGGGAGCTGTTTTTT.

The V call is TRBV14, the J call TRBJ1-2; TRBD1 matches 9 bases. The J segment lost 8 bases and the V segment lost 4 bases, leaving 5 bases of the junction unmatched. This CDR3 contains 13 residues. Germline values: CDR1 SGHDN, CDR2 FVKESK. This chain's CDR3 is CASSPGTGKGYTF. Here the CDR3 DNA reads TGTGCCAGCAGCCCCGGGACAGGGAAGGGCTACACCTTC.

The chain employs TRBV25-1 and TRBJ1-6; TRBD1 might be the D (6 bases). The V end lost 5 bases, the J end lost 9 bases, and 14 bases lay between the germline ends. CDR1 MGHDK and CDR2 SYGVNS come from the germline V gene. The CDR3 contains 14 residues. The CDR3: CASSPSGGGSPLHF. The CDR3 DNA reads TGTGCCAGCAGTCCCAGCGGGGGCGGTTCACCCCTCCACTTT.

J is TRBJ2-1 and V is TRBV7-9, with D maybe TRBD1 (6 bases). Trimming pared 3 bases from V and 4 bases from J, leaving 10 bases between. The germline CDR1 and CDR2 sequences are SEHNR and FQNEAQ (reference sequence). The CDR3 is made up of 14 amino acids. CDR3 sequence: CASSLPGQYNEQFF. The DNA for the CDR3 is TGTGCCAGCAGCTTGCCTGGACAGTACAATGAGCAGTTCTTC.

The gene calls are TRBV27 and TRBJ2-3; TRBD1 aligns across 8 bases. CDR1 and CDR2 (germline): MNHEY, SMNVEV (reference sequence). J gave up 3 bases and V 6 bases, and 2 bases lay outside the gene matches. The CDR3 covers 13 residues. DNA of the CDR3: TGTGCCAGCAGGGGACAGGCGACAGATACGCAGTATTTT. Encoded protein: CASRGQATDTQYF.